The clone carrying this T cell receptor (beta chain) was detected a few times. Its matching antigen is unknown. This sample was taken from a study of T cells in Graves' hyperthyroidism and ophthalmopathy. Study-wide results and limits: Blood also carried most thyroid clonotypes expanded above 0.001.

Stable hyperthyroidism: no ophthalmopathy progression over 18 months of follow-up. Newly diagnosed hyperthyroidism patients aged 18 to 65 years had disease lasting under 2 months. Isolation of PBMCs was performed on around 9.7 ml fresh peripheral blood. V trimming: 6 bases; J trimming: 5 bases; junction bases outside the gene matches: 12. Germline assignment: CDR1 MNHNS and CDR2 SASEGT. CDR3 length: 17 residues. Amplification yielded TCR beta CDR3 regions, with RNA transcripts as the source. The primer set for the first-round RT-PCR of the TCR CDR3 was HTBI. TCRdb passed the multiplex PCR reads through MiXCR, listing each CDR3 protein once. Of 500,000 to 750,000 distinct CDR3 sequences detected, about a sixth appear once; the ten largest clones hold approximately 7.4%.

The rearrangement links TRBV6-1 to TRBJ2-3, with 12 bases matching TRBD2. Sequencing was carried out using blood. This sequence was found in a woman in her thirties with Graves' hyperthyroidism. The chain's CDR3 is CASSRGASGRAVDTQYF. The CDR3 coding sequence is TGTGCCAGCAGCCGGGGGGCTAGCGGGAGGGCCGTAGATACGCAGTATTTT.